These 8 T cell receptor beta chains originate from one sample sequenced in a study of PD-L1 blockade in urothelial cancer. Only in-frame clones appear in the TCRdb table, and some are missing; sequencing was by immunoSEQ multiplex PCR. The sample includes around 40,000 clones, around 89% of them seen just once. The source was PBMCs, collected around atezolizumab (anti-PD-L1) treatment. The receptors originated from a man between 60 and 70 years old with urothelial cancer.

The chain is built from TRBV6-1 and TRBJ1-2, with 8 bases identical to TRBD1. Germline V gives CDR1 MNHNS, CDR2 SASEGT. V lost 3 bases to trimming and J lost 4 bases; unmatched junction nucleotides: 7. This CDR3 has 15 residues. CDR3: CASSDSGQGIYGYTF. The CDR3 DNA reads as TGTGCCAGCAGTGATTCCGGACAGGGAATCTATGGCTACACCTTC.

In this sample, this clone turned up once. The chain carries TRBV27 and TRBJ2-2, with a weak D call TRBD2 (5 bases). CDR3 length: 15 residues. V was shortened by 4 bases and J by 4 bases, with 13 bases between the two germline ends. The germline V gene has CDR1 MNHEY and CDR2 SMNVEV (reference sequence). The CDR3 DNA follows: TGTGCCAGCAGTTCAACTTTCCGGGGCACCGGGGAGCTGTTTTTT. This sequence encodes CASSSTFRGTGELFF.

The chain couples TRBV12-1 to TRBJ2-1; TRBD2, the D gene given by the table, was not confirmed from the DNA. TRBV12-1 is a documented pseudogene. The CDR3 is 16 residues long. Here the CDR3 DNA reads TGTGCCAGCAGCTCGCGGACTAGCGGGAGCCTAAATGAGCAGTTCTTC. Residues: CASSSRTSGSLNEQFF.

The chain joins TRBV19 to TRBJ1-3; D remains unclear. The CDR3 extends over 12 amino acids. Trimming stripped 8 bases from V and 1 base from J, with 6 bases between. Germline CDR1 and CDR2: LNHDA and SQIVND (reference sequence). DNA of the CDR3: TGTGCCAGTGGAGGGTCTGGAAACACCATATATTTT. This sequence encodes CASGGSGNTIYF.

V is TRBV6-5 and J is TRBJ1-6, with TRBD1 as a possible D gene (6 bases). Germline loops: CDR1 MNHEY, CDR2 SVGAGI. This CDR3 has 13 amino acids. The germline V and J ends were trimmed by 6 bases and 15 bases, with 18 bases remaining between them. CDR3 coding DNA: TGTGCCAGCAGCCCACAGGGCCCGTATAACCTCCACTTT. Its translation is CASSPQGPYNLHF.

The chain uses TRBV7-7 and TRBJ2-1; 9 bases are shared with TRBD1. Germline-derived CDR1 and CDR2 are SSHAT and FNYEAQ (reference sequence). Trimming at V came to 1 base and at J to 5 bases, leaving 3 bases not matched to a gene. The CDR3 is 15 amino acids. The CDR3 region is CASSLETGGHNEQFF. The CDR3 nucleotides read TGTGCCAGCAGCTTAGAAACAGGGGGCCACAATGAGCAGTTCTTC. Full variable domain (outside the CDR3, taken from reference TRBV7-7 and TRBJ2-1): GAGVSQSPRYKVTKRGQDVTLRCDPISSHATLYWYQQALGQGPEFLTYFNYEAQPDKSGLPSDRFSAERPEGSISTLTIQRTEQRDSAMYRCASSLETGGHNEQFFGPGTRLTVL.

This clone has just a few counts. J is TRBJ2-3 and V is TRBV2; 11 nucleotides match TRBD2. CDR1 SNHLY and CDR2 FYNNEI come from the germline V gene. Losses at the gene ends were 5 bases for V and 6 bases for J; bases not matched to a gene: 7. This CDR3 region has 15 residues. The CDR3 region is CASSQGLAGLDTQYF. The DNA for the CDR3 is TGTGCCAGCAGTCAAGGACTAGCGGGTCTGGATACGCAGTATTTT.

CDR3 in amino acids: CASSLVGGRRQETQYF. The CDR3 DNA reads TGTGCCAGCAGCTTAGTGGGCGGGAGACGGCAAGAGACCCAGTACTTC. The chain carries TRBV7-2 and TRBJ2-5, with 7 bases fitting TRBD2. With 1 base clipped from V and 2 bases from J, the junction kept 7 bases outside the gene matches. Germline CDR1 is SGHTA and CDR2 is FQGNSA. This CDR3 region has 16 residues.